One sample yielded the 13 T cell receptor beta chains listed below, sequenced in a study of beta chain features in type 1 diabetes. General study results and limits: Type 1 diabetes patients had moderately but significantly shorter TCRB CDR3s in all four CD4+ subsets.

The authors reverse transcribed all of the isolated RNA, so sequencing captured expressed TCRB transcripts. The table came from immunoSEQ multiplex PCR; TCRdb's copy has only in-frame clones and leaves some out. The profile shows around 690,000 clones, under 15% of them singletons. Their target antigens are unknown. Sequenced input: naive CD4+ T cells from blood. The source of these receptors is a man under 40 with type 1 diabetes.

This clone was picked up a small number of times. The V call is TRBV2, the J call TRBJ2-5; no firm D call. The CDR3 is 13 residues long. V was trimmed by 6 bases and J by 5 bases, leaving 13 bases between them. CDR1 and CDR2 (germline): SNHLY, FYNNEI. CDR3 in amino acids: CASSWTSRETQYF. DNA for the CDR3: TGTGCCAGCAGCTGGACCTCAAGGGAGACCCAGTACTTC.

The chain is built from TRBV7-2 and TRBJ2-6, with unresolved D. The CDR3 is made up of 18 amino acids. CDR1 and CDR2 from the germline V gene are SGHTA and FQGNSA. Trimming left V 5 bases short and J 0 bases short, with 17 bases between. CDR3 DNA sequence: TGTGCCAGCAGCCCGATGACATTCGCAAACTCTGGGGCCAACGTCCTGACTTTC. This translates into CASSPMTFANSGANVLTF.

The gene calls are TRBV5-1 and TRBJ2-7; TRBD1 matches at 8 bases. Germline trimming cut 4 bases from V and 5 bases from J; bases unmatched to any gene: 8. Germline loops: CDR1 SGHRS, CDR2 YFSETQ. CDR3 size: 14 residues. The CDR3 DNA follows: TGCGCCAGCAGCCTTGGACAGGGAGTCGACGAGCAGTACTTC. It encodes CASSLGQGVDEQYF.

This clone has only a few counts. The rearrangement links TRBV11-2 to TRBJ2-6; D remains ambiguous. Trimming left V 6 bases short and J 6 bases short, with 9 bases between. The CDR3 is 13 residues long. Germline V CDR1 and CDR2: SGHAT, FQNNGV. The CDR3: CASSFQSANVLTF. Here the CDR3 DNA reads TGTGCCAGCAGTTTTCAGTCGGCCAACGTCCTGACTTTC.

The chain has TRBV19 and TRBJ2-7, with D possibly matching TRBD2 (7 bases). Germline V lookup: CDR1 LNHDA, CDR2 SQIVND (reference sequence). The ends were cut back, 8 bases at V and 2 bases at J, with 16 bases in the middle. This CDR3 contains 14 residues. This chain's CDR3 is CASLSGGPPYEQYF. CDR3 nucleotides: TGTGCCAGTTTATCGGGGGGCCCTCCCTACGAGCAGTACTTC.

This clone has just a few counts. The chain recombines TRBV5-5 with TRBJ2-3, with a possible D match to TRBD1 (5 bases). The CDR3 runs 15 residues. Germline V lookup: CDR1 SGHKS, CDR2 YYEKEE (reference sequence). The V gene lost 3 bases and the J gene lost 7 bases, with 18 bases spanning the gap. The CDR3 region has the DNA TGTGCCAGCAGCTCTACAGGAGATCCCAACTATACGCAGTATTTT. It specifies CASSSTGDPNYTQYF. Full variable domain (rest looked up from reference TRBV5-5 and TRBJ2-3): DAGVTQSPTHLIKTRGQQVTLRCSPISGHKSVSWYQQVLGQGPQFIFQYYEKEERGRGNFPDRFSARQFPNYSSELNVNALLLGDSALYLCASSSTGDPNYTQYFGPGTRLTVL.

The rearrangement joins TRBV2 to TRBJ1-1, with TRBD1 matching over 11 bases. CDR1 and CDR2 (germline): SNHLY, FYNNEI. The CDR3 has 13 amino acids. The J segment lost 1 base and the V segment lost 9 bases, leaving 1 base of the junction unmatched. The CDR3 DNA follows: TGTGCCAGGGGACAGGGGGAGAACACTGAAGCTTTCTTT. Amino acids: CARGQGENTEAFF.

In this sample, this clone turned up a few times. The chain has TRBV19 and TRBJ2-3; no clear D. The CDR3 has 16 amino acids. With 3 bases removed from V and 2 bases from J, the gap between germline ends came to 15 bases. Per germline, CDR1 LNHDA and CDR2 SQIVND (reference sequence). The chain's CDR3 is CASSIVRAPFTDTQYF. CDR3 coding DNA: TGTGCCAGTAGTATCGTTCGAGCCCCTTTCACAGATACGCAGTATTTT.

The rearrangement links TRBV29-1 to TRBJ2-1; 8 nucleotides line up with TRBD1. The trim removed 0 bases at V and 3 bases at J, leaving 10 bases unmatched. The CDR3 is 17 residues long. CDR1 and CDR2 from the germline V gene are SQVTM and ANQGSEA. As DNA, the CDR3 is TGCAGCGTTGAAGACCGTCCGGGACAGGCCAGCTACAATGAGCAGTTCTTC. It specifies CSVEDRPGQASYNEQFF.

The chain employs TRBV4-2 and TRBJ1-4; a possible D gene is TRBD1 (5 bases). V lost 3 bases and J lost 3, with 14 bases in between. CDR1 is LGHNA, CDR2 YNFKEQ, per germline. The CDR3 length is 16 residues. The DNA of the CDR3 is TGTGCCAGCAGCCAGGATACAGGATCACCTAATGAAAAACTGTTTTTT. Protein: CASSQDTGSPNEKLFF.

This clone was counted only a few times. J is TRBJ2-7 and V is TRBV4-3; D gene uncertain. The CDR3 length is 13 residues. Germline V gene data show CDR1 as LGHNA and CDR2 as YSLEER. Between the trimmed V and J ends, which lost 0 bases and 3 bases, there was a span of 6 bases. The chain's CDR3 is CASSQELYYEQYF. CDR3 in DNA: TGCGCCAGCAGCCAAGAGCTCTACTACGAGCAGTACTTC.

Turning to this clone: The same CDR3 arises from other DNA sequences in this sample as well. This chain connects TRBV29-1 to TRBJ2-1; 13 positions agree with TRBD2. This CDR3 has 16 amino acids. Germline loops: CDR1 SQVTM, CDR2 ANQGSEA. After removal of 3 bases from V and 1 base from J, the junction contained 3 bases not matched to a gene. In nucleotides, the CDR3 is TGCAGCGTTGAGGGACTAGCGGGGAGGTCCTACAATGAGCAGTTCTTC. It translates to CSVEGLAGRSYNEQFF.

This clone showed up just a few times. The V gene is TRBV5-4, the J gene TRBJ2-5; D is perhaps TRBD1 (6 bases). V dropped 4 bases and J dropped 5 bases, with 12 bases sitting between them. The germline V gene encodes CDR1 SGHNT and CDR2 YYREEE (reference sequence). The CDR3 loop spans 13 amino acids. This chain's CDR3 is CASSHRETETQYF. The CDR3 DNA reads as TGTGCCAGCAGCCACAGGGAAACGGAGACCCAGTACTTC. Combining the CDR3 with reference TRBV5-4 and TRBJ2-5 gives the whole variable domain ETGVTQSPTHLIKTRGQQVTLRCSSQSGHNTVSWYQQALGQGPQFIFQYYREEENGRGNFPPRFSGLQFPNYSSELNVNALELDDSALYLCASSHRETETQYFGPGTRLLVL.